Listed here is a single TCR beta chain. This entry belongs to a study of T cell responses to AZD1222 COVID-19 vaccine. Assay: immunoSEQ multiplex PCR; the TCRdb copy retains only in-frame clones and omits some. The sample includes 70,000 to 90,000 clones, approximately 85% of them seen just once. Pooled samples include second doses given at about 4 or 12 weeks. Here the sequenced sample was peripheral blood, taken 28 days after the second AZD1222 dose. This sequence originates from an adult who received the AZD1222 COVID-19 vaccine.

CDR3 coding DNA: TGTGCCAGCAGCCCGAGAATAGGACCCGGGACTAGCGGAAAAAATGAGCAGTTCTTC. It codes for CASSPRIGPGTSGKNEQFF. This chain uses TRBV9 with TRBJ2-1; the match to TRBD2 covers 11 bases. CDR1 and CDR2 from the germline V gene are SGDLS and YYNGEE. The CDR3 covers 19 residues. Losses at the gene ends were 4 bases for V and 7 bases for J; bases not matched to a gene: 19.